This T cell receptor beta chain derives from a study of immune heterogeneity within non-small cell lung tumors. Each sample used 600 to 700 ng of genomic DNA from bulk tumor tissue. Far-apart biopsies, several per primary tumor, were taken during surgery. The cohort was untreated, with newly diagnosed non-small cell lung cancer undergoing curative surgery. Germline V lookup: CDR1 KGHSH, CDR2 LQKENI. The germline V and J ends were trimmed by 2 bases and 2 bases, with 12 bases remaining between them. There are 15 residues in the CDR3. Amplification of the TCR beta CDR3 was achieved through multiplex PCR with 32 V and 13 J primers. TCRdb reprocessed the multiplex PCR reads via MiXCR and lists one record per CDR3 protein. The table records some 4,600 distinct CDR3 sequences, less than 40% of them present only once.

The chain links TRBV18 to TRBJ2-5, with D possibly being TRBD1 (6 bases). This receptor was obtained from a woman in her fifties or sixties with non-small cell lung cancer. Sequences were obtained from lung tumor tissue. The CDR3 loop is CASSPGTRKQETQYF. The CDR3 bases are TGTGCCAGCTCACCAGGGACAAGAAAACAAGAGACCCAGTACTTC.